The 14 T cell receptor beta chains in this list originate from one sample, sequenced in a study of metastatic and nonmetastatic thyroid tumors. Each patient went into thyroid surgery without having received any treatment. TCRdb recomputed clones from the PCR reads via MiXCR. Among approximately 25,000 clones listed, over 25% were seen once. The specimen was blood. These receptors were taken from a male donor with papillary thyroid cancer or a benign thyroid nodule (not recorded which). Some clones in this sample may be carry-over from other donors' samples.

This chain connects TRBV9 to TRBJ2-3, with D perhaps TRBD2 (6 bases). Germline lookup yields CDR1 SGDLS and CDR2 YYNGEE. The length of the CDR3 is 17 residues. V lost 0 bases, J lost 5 bases, and 19 bases lay in between. CDR3 nucleotide sequence: TGTGCCAGCAGCGTAGCGAGTGGGCGGGAACCGGTAGATACGCAGTATTTT. Its translation is CASSVASGREPVDTQYF.

This clone was counted only a few times. This chain connects TRBV27 to TRBJ2-7; D remains ambiguous. V was cut by 6 bases and J by 4 bases, with 10 bases left in between. Per germline, CDR1 MNHEY and CDR2 SMNVEV (reference sequence). This CDR3 is 12 amino acids long. The DNA of the CDR3 is TGTGCCAGCAGAGGCGCGGAATACGAGCAGTACTTC. This codes for CASRGAEYEQYF.

The chain carries TRBV2 and TRBJ2-7; D possibly corresponds to TRBD1 (5 bases). This CDR3 contains 14 residues. Looked up from germline, CDR1 is SNHLY and CDR2 is FYNNEI. V was shortened by 5 bases and J by 5 bases, with 16 bases between the two germline ends. Here the CDR3 DNA reads TGTGCCAGCAGTTACCTTATAACAGGTAACGAGCAGTACTTC. Protein: CASSYLITGNEQYF.

This clone appeared a few times. The chain links TRBV28 to TRBJ2-7; TRBD2 might be the D (6 bases). This CDR3 comprises 15 residues. Germline values: CDR1 MDHEN, CDR2 SYDVKM. Trimming removed 3 bases from V and 1 base from J, with 13 bases in between. The CDR3 sequence: CASSFPRELSYEQYF. CDR3 DNA sequence: TGTGCCAGCAGTTTTCCTCGGGAGTTATCCTACGAGCAGTACTTC.

The table lists this clone with many counts. Here the CDR3 DNA reads TGTGCCAGCAGCCAAGATCTCGGGCGGGTTCGACAGACCCAGTACTTC. As protein: CASSQDLGRVRQTQYF. The chain uses TRBV14 and TRBJ2-5, with D maybe TRBD2 (5 bases). CDR1 and CDR2 (germline): SGHDN, FVKESK. Trimming removed 0 bases at V and 6 bases at J, with 17 bases between. The CDR3 has 16 amino acids.

Points on this clone: The junction and the germline gene differ at one end; a read error may be behind it. J is TRBJ2-2 and V is TRBV6-2 or TRBV6-3; no clear D. Germline CDR1 MNHEY, CDR2 SVGEGT. CDR3 length: 11 residues. The CDR3 sequence is CAISDSGELFF. CDR3 bases: TGTGCCATCAGTGACTCCGGGGAGCTGTTTTTT.

This clone was picked up many times. The rearrangement links TRBV19 to TRBJ1-2; TRBD1 aligns across 7 bases. V lost 3 bases to trimming and J lost 0 bases; unmatched junction nucleotides: 4. CDR1 and CDR2 from the germline V gene are LNHDA and SQIVND (reference sequence). CDR3 length equals 15 residues. The CDR3 sequence is CASSIRGGPNYGYTF. The CDR3 nucleotides are TGTGCCAGTAGTATCAGGGGGGGACCTAACTATGGCTACACCTTC.

This clone was recorded many times. V is TRBV7-9 and J is TRBJ2-1, with 8 bases that match TRBD1. This CDR3 contains 15 residues. The germline V gene encodes CDR1 SEHNR and CDR2 FQNEAQ (reference sequence). V was clipped by 1 base and J by 8 bases; unmatched bases: 7. The CDR3 sequence: CASSLVGQASDEQFF. Here the CDR3 DNA reads TGTGCCAGCAGCTTAGTGGGACAGGCCTCCGATGAGCAGTTCTTC. Variable domain in full (rest from reference TRBV7-9 and TRBJ2-1): DTGVSQNPRHKITKRGQNVTFRCDPISEHNRLYWYRQTLGQGPEFLTYFQNEAQLEKSRLLSDRFSAERPKGSFSTLEIQRTEQGDSAMYLCASSLVGQASDEQFFGPGTRLTVL.

The J gene is TRBJ2-2, the V gene TRBV19, with 14 bases fitting TRBD2. The CDR3 is 16 residues long. The germline V gene has CDR1 LNHDA and CDR2 SQIVND (reference sequence). CDR3 nucleotides: TGTCGAGTCCGGGGGACTAGCGGGAGTTATACCGGGGAGCTGTTTTTT. Amino acid sequence: CRVRGTSGSYTGELFF.

This clone came up many times. This chain connects TRBV29-1 to TRBJ1-1; 7 bases align to TRBD1. The CDR3 has 13 residues. Germline values: CDR1 SQVTM, CDR2 ANQGSEA. V lost 7 bases and J lost 6; bases outside the gene matches: 11. CDR3 in DNA: TGCAGCGCCTCCCTTCGACAGGGCCCTGAAGCTTTCTTT. It is translated as CSASLRQGPEAFF.

This clone was picked up many times. V usage is TRBV6-2 or TRBV6-3 and J usage is TRBJ1-5, with a weak D call TRBD1 (6 bases). Between the trimmed V and J ends, which lost 0 bases and 4 bases, there was a span of 16 bases. From germline, CDR1 is MNHEY and CDR2 SVGEGT. The CDR3 extends over 17 amino acids. The CDR3 region is CASSYSMLGQRNQPQHF. For the CDR3, the DNA is TGTGCCAGCAGTTACTCGATGCTCGGACAGCGAAATCAGCCCCAGCATTTT.

This chain uses TRBV11-2 with TRBJ1-3, with D uncertain. With 6 bases removed from V and 3 bases from J, the gap between germline ends came to 3 bases. The CDR3 consists of 11 residues. CDR1 and CDR2 (germline): SGHAT, FQNNGV. CDR3 in amino acids: CASRGGNTIYF. The CDR3 coding sequence is TGTGCCAGCAGGGGTGGAAACACCATATATTTT.

The chain joins TRBV10-2 to TRBJ1-5; D might be TRBD1 (5 bases). Deletions cut 7 bases from V and 3 bases from J, with 13 bases between. This CDR3 has 14 amino acids. CDR1 and CDR2 (germline): WSHSY, SAAADI. CDR3 in DNA: TGCGCCAGCATTACCCCGGGGGTCAATCAGCCCCAGCATTTT. Translating gives CASITPGVNQPQHF.

The table lists this clone with a count of one. The junction does not match germline at one end; this may be a read error. The chain has TRBV6-5 and TRBJ1-1; D ambiguous. The CDR3 is 13 residues long. Germline assignment: CDR1 MNHEY and CDR2 SVGAGI. DNA for the CDR3: TGTTCCAGCAGTTATAGCGGGGAGAAGAAAGATTTCTTT. This gives the protein CSSSYSGEKKDFF.